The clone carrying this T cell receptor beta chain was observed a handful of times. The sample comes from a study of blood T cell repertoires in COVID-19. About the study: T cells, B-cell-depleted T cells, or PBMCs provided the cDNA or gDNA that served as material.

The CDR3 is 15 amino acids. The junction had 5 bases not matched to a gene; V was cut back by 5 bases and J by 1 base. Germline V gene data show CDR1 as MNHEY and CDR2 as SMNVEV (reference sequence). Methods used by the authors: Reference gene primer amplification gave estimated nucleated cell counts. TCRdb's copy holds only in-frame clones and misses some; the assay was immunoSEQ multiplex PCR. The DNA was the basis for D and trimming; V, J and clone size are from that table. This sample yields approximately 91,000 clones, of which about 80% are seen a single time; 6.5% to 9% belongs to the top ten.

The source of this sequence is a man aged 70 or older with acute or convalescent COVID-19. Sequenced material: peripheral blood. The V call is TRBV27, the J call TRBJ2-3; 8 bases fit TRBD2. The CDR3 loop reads CASSPNSGGTDTQYF. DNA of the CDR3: TGTGCCAGCAGTCCGAATAGCGGGGGCACAGATACGCAGTATTTT.